The rows below give T cell receptor beta chains drawn from one sample of a study of blood T cell repertoires in COVID-19. This table comes from immunoSEQ multiplex PCR, and its TCRdb copy is limited to in-frame clones, with some not included. The profile shows a few hundred thousand clones, more than 80% of them singletons. Sequenced: PBMCs or T cells enriched from blood (not recorded which). These receptors all stem from a man younger than 35 who had recovered from COVID-19. CDR3s include the opening cysteine and the closing phenylalanine or tryptophan. D genes are given only for firm matches. Size values are once, few and many counts, or a class for expanded clones, and some rows have none.

j_call: TRBJ2-7; d_call: TRBD1; clone_size: .; v_call: TRBV7-7; cdr3_nt: TGTGCCAGCAGCTTAGACAGGGGGAGTCACTACGAGCAGTACTTC; cdr3_aa: CASSLDRGSHYEQYF
j_call: TRBJ2-7; d_call: TRBD1; clone_size: .; v_call: TRBV5-1; cdr3_nt: TGCGCCAGCAGCAAAGGGACAGGAACCTACGAGCAGTACTTC; cdr3_aa: CASSKGTGTYEQYF
j_call: TRBJ2-5; d_call: .; clone_size: .; v_call: TRBV27; cdr3_nt: TGTGCCAGCAGCCCAAGGGGGAGACAGCCCCAAGAGACCCAGTACTTC; cdr3_aa: CASSPRGRQPQETQYF
j_call: TRBJ1-1; d_call: .; clone_size: .; v_call: TRBV3-1/TRBV3-2; cdr3_nt: TGTGCCAGCAGCGCAGCTGGGGTCAGGGTCACTGAAGCTTTCTTT; cdr3_aa: CASSAAGVRVTEAFF
j_call: TRBJ2-2; d_call: .; clone_size: .; v_call: TRBV28; cdr3_nt: TGTGCCAGCAGTTTGGTAGAGAGCCCGAACACCGGGGAGCTGTTTTTT; cdr3_aa: CASSLVESPNTGELFF
j_call: TRBJ1-2; d_call: .; clone_size: once; v_call: TRBV5-1; cdr3_nt: TGCGCCAGCAGCTTGTTAGGGGCGGACTATGGCTACACCTTC; cdr3_aa: CASSLLGADYGYTF
j_call: TRBJ1-5; d_call: TRBD1; clone_size: .; v_call: TRBV5-5; cdr3_nt: TGTGCCAGCAGCCCGGACGGACAGGGCAATCAGCCCCAGCATTTT; cdr3_aa: CASSPDGQGNQPQHF
j_call: TRBJ1-2; d_call: .; clone_size: .; v_call: TRBV5-6; cdr3_nt: TGTGCCAGCAGCTTGGATGGGAGAGGCGGCTACACCTTC; cdr3_aa: CASSLDGRGGYTF
j_call: TRBJ2-2; d_call: .; clone_size: .; v_call: TRBV7-3; cdr3_nt: TGTGCCAGCAGCTTTGGGGGGAGCACCGGGGAGCTGTTTTTT; cdr3_aa: CASSFGGSTGELFF
j_call: TRBJ2-2; d_call: TRBD2; clone_size: .; v_call: TRBV28; cdr3_nt: TGTGCCAGCAGTTCACCGACTAGCGGGAGTGTTAACACCGGGGAGCTGTTTTTT; cdr3_aa: CASSSPTSGSVNTGELFF
j_call: TRBJ1-1; d_call: TRBD1; clone_size: few; v_call: TRBV30; cdr3_nt: TGTGCCTGGAGTGCGGGAAGGACAGGTGAAGCTTTCTTT; cdr3_aa: CAWSAGRTGEAFF
j_call: TRBJ2-1; d_call: TRBD2; clone_size: .; v_call: TRBV5-3; cdr3_nt: TGTGCCAGAAGCTGGGGACTAGCGGGAGCCCATGAGCAGTTCTTC; cdr3_aa: CARSWGLAGAHEQFF
j_call: TRBJ2-6; d_call: TRBD2; clone_size: .; v_call: TRBV4-1; cdr3_nt: TGCGCCAGCAGCCAAGATAGCGGGGAAACTGGGGCCAACGTCCTGACTTTC; cdr3_aa: CASSQDSGETGANVLTF
j_call: TRBJ2-5; d_call: .; clone_size: once; v_call: TRBV4-1; cdr3_nt: TGCGCCAGCAGCCAAGCTCGCCAAGAGACCCAGTACTTC; cdr3_aa: CASSQARQETQYF
j_call: TRBJ1-2; d_call: .; clone_size: .; v_call: TRBV18; cdr3_nt: TGTGCCAGCTCACCACCAGGGGCAAACTATGGCTACACCTTC; cdr3_aa: CASSPPGANYGYTF
j_call: TRBJ2-1; d_call: .; clone_size: .; v_call: TRBV7-2; cdr3_nt: TGTGCCAGCAGCCCCTTGGTGAGCTCCTACAATGAGCAGTTCTTC; cdr3_aa: CASSPLVSSYNEQFF
j_call: TRBJ2-1; d_call: TRBD2; clone_size: .; v_call: TRBV28; cdr3_nt: TGTGCCAGCAGTTTCTACCGACTAGCGGGAGAAGATGAGCAGTTCTTC; cdr3_aa: CASSFYRLAGEDEQFF
j_call: TRBJ2-1; d_call: TRBD2; clone_size: .; v_call: TRBV15; cdr3_nt: TGTGCCACCAGCAGAGATTCGACTAGCGGTTACTCCTACAATGAGCAGTTCTTC; cdr3_aa: CATSRDSTSGYSYNEQFF
j_call: TRBJ2-1; d_call: TRBD1; clone_size: .; v_call: TRBV5-1; cdr3_nt: TGCGCCAGCAGAGGACAGGGGGCGACCTACAATGAGCAGTTCTTC; cdr3_aa: CASRGQGATYNEQFF
j_call: TRBJ2-1; d_call: .; clone_size: .; v_call: TRBV9; cdr3_nt: TGTGCCAGCAGCGTATTGTCCGTTGACAATGAGCAGTTCTTC; cdr3_aa: CASSVLSVDNEQFF
j_call: TRBJ2-1; d_call: TRBD2; clone_size: .; v_call: TRBV7-8; cdr3_nt: TGTGCCAGCAGCCCCAAGCGGACCGGACTAGCGGGATACAATGAGCAGTTCTTC; cdr3_aa: CASSPKRTGLAGYNEQFF
j_call: TRBJ2-5; d_call: .; clone_size: .; v_call: TRBV16; cdr3_nt: TGTGCCAGCAGCCCAATAGCCTTAGGACTGAAGAAAGAGACCCAGTACTTC; cdr3_aa: CASSPIALGLKKETQYF
j_call: TRBJ2-3; d_call: .; clone_size: .; v_call: TRBV9; cdr3_nt: TGTGCCAGCAGCGTAGGGTCGACTAGCACAGATACGCAGTATTTT; cdr3_aa: CASSVGSTSTDTQYF
j_call: TRBJ1-1; d_call: TRBD1; clone_size: .; v_call: TRBV2; cdr3_nt: TGTGCCAGCACCCGGGACAGGGGTGGAACTGAAGCTTTCTTT; cdr3_aa: CASTRDRGGTEAFF
j_call: TRBJ1-1; d_call: .; clone_size: .; v_call: TRBV7-9; cdr3_nt: TGTGCCAGCAACCCCGGAGGAAAGCAATTCACCACTGAAGCTTTCTTT; cdr3_aa: CASNPGGKQFTTEAFF
j_call: TRBJ2-7; d_call: .; clone_size: .; v_call: TRBV5-5; cdr3_nt: TGTGCCAGCAGCTTGGCGGGAGAGATCTACGAGCAGTACTTC; cdr3_aa: CASSLAGEIYEQYF
j_call: TRBJ2-4; d_call: TRBD2; clone_size: .; v_call: TRBV7-9; cdr3_nt: TGTGCCAGCAGCTTTAGCCCCGTTGGTCGCGGGAGTCCCAAAAACATTCAGTACTTC; cdr3_aa: CASSFSPVGRGSPKNIQYF
j_call: TRBJ1-5; d_call: TRBD1; clone_size: .; v_call: TRBV7-8; cdr3_nt: TGTGCCAGCAGCCTGGGACAGGGGGCTTCCCCCTTTAGCAATCAGCCCCAGCATTTT; cdr3_aa: CASSLGQGASPFSNQPQHF
j_call: TRBJ1-4; d_call: TRBD1; clone_size: .; v_call: TRBV2; cdr3_nt: TGTGCCATCTCCGGTACAGGGGTTGGGGAAAAACTGTTTTTT; cdr3_aa: CAISGTGVGEKLFF
j_call: TRBJ1-2; d_call: .; clone_size: .; v_call: TRBV19; cdr3_nt: TGTGCCAGTAGAGGAGCAGGGAATTATGGCTACACCTTC; cdr3_aa: CASRGAGNYGYTF
j_call: TRBJ1-5; d_call: TRBD1; clone_size: .; v_call: TRBV30; cdr3_nt: TGTGCCTGGAGTCGGACAGGGTTGTACCAGCCCCAGCATTTT; cdr3_aa: CAWSRTGLYQPQHF
j_call: TRBJ1-2; d_call: .; clone_size: .; v_call: TRBV3-1/TRBV3-2; cdr3_nt: TGTGCCAGCAGCCAAAGTGCAGCGGTGCGGGGGGCAAGTGGCTACACCTTC; cdr3_aa: CASSQSAAVRGASGYTF
j_call: TRBJ2-7; d_call: .; clone_size: .; v_call: TRBV3-1/TRBV3-2; cdr3_nt: TGTGCCAGCAGCCCCGACTCATACGAGCAGTACTTC; cdr3_aa: CASSPDSYEQYF
j_call: TRBJ2-3; d_call: .; clone_size: .; v_call: TRBV5-1; cdr3_nt: TGCGCCAGCAGCTTGGGTGACAGGAGCACAGATACGCAGTATTTT; cdr3_aa: CASSLGDRSTDTQYF
j_call: TRBJ1-2; d_call: .; clone_size: .; v_call: TRBV2; cdr3_nt: TGTGCCAGCACTTCCGCAGGGTATGGCTACACCTTC; cdr3_aa: CASTSAGYGYTF
j_call: TRBJ1-5; d_call: .; clone_size: .; v_call: TRBV7-2; cdr3_nt: TGTGCCAGCAGCTTAGTGGAGGAGGTAGGACAGCCCCAGCATTTT; cdr3_aa: CASSLVEEVGQPQHF